These T cell receptor beta chains were read from a single sample in a study of blood T cell repertoires in COVID-19. Sequenced by immunoSEQ multiplex PCR; TCRdb stores in-frame clones only, minus some. The sample includes around 98,000 clones, about 80% of them seen just once. The sequenced material came from peripheral blood. All receptors come from a man between 65 and 85 years old with acute or convalescent COVID-19. Each CDR3 is given with its conserved first and last residue. A D gene is named only where the DNA matches it firmly. Part of the rows lack a size; the others show once, few, many or a class for expanded clones.

J | D | size | length | V | CDR3 | DNA
TRBJ1-1 | - | - | 15 | TRBV4-1 | CASSQEWGVNTEAFF | TGCGCCAGCAGCCAAGAATGGGGGGTGAACACTGAAGCTTTCTTT
TRBJ1-3 | TRBD1 | - | 13 | TRBV29-1 | CSAAGGAGNTIYF | TGCAGCGCTGCAGGGGGAGCTGGAAACACCATATATTTT
TRBJ1-3 | - | - | 13 | TRBV30 | CAWSVSGGNTIYF | TGTGCCTGGAGTGTATCAGGGGGAAACACCATATATTTT
TRBJ1-1 | TRBD1 | few | 11 | TRBV20-1 | CSLTPGGAAFF | TGCAGTCTAACCCCAGGGGGCGCAGCTTTCTTT
TRBJ2-5 | - | medium-sized | 14 | TRBV4-2 | CASSPTTTGVTQYF | TGTGCCAGCAGCCCCACGACCACGGGGGTGACCCAGTACTTC
TRBJ1-2 | - | few | 14 | TRBV9 | CASSVAGEIYGYTF | TGTGCCAGCAGCGTAGCTGGGGAGATCTATGGCTACACCTTC
TRBJ2-1 | TRBD2 | - | 15 | TRBV9 | CASSATSGNYNEQFF | TGTGCCAGCAGCGCGACTAGCGGGAACTACAATGAGCAGTTCTTC
TRBJ2-7 | - | - | 15 | TRBV21-1 | CASSNEEGPSYEQYF | TGTGCCAGCAGCAACGAGGAGGGTCCTTCCTACGAGCAGTACTTC
TRBJ1-1 | - | - | 14 | TRBV10-3 | CAISDKDTNTEAFF | TGTGCCATCAGTGACAAGGACACGAACACTGAAGCTTTCTTT
TRBJ1-5 | - | - | 15 | TRBV28 | CASFGRTFSNQPQHF | TGTGCCAGTTTCGGACGGACTTTTAGCAATCAGCCCCAGCATTTT
TRBJ2-7 | - | - | 12 | TRBV19 | CASSMTPYEQYF | TGTGCCAGTAGTATGACACCCTACGAGCAGTACTTC
TRBJ1-5 | TRBD1 | few | 16 | TRBV2 | CASSVQGARSNQPQHF | TGTGCCAGCAGTGTACAGGGGGCTCGTAGCAATCAGCCCCAGCATTTT
TRBJ2-1 | TRBD2 | - | 18 | TRBV24-1 | CATSDLGSAGGSYNEQFF | TGTGCCACCAGTGATTTAGGTAGTGCGGGAGGCTCTTACAATGAGCAGTTCTTC
TRBJ2-1 | - | - | 13 | TRBV24-1 | CATHGGSINEQFF | TGTGCCACCCATGGGGGGTCGATCAATGAGCAGTTCTTC
TRBJ2-7 | TRBD2 | - | 15 | TRBV6-6 | CASSPWGGTSYEQYF | TGTGCCAGCTCCCCCTGGGGAGGGACCTCCTACGAGCAGTACTTC
TRBJ2-5 | TRBD2 | - | 15 | TRBV14 | CASSSGLAGTETQYF | TGTGCCAGCAGCTCCGGACTAGCGGGAACAGAGACCCAGTACTTC
TRBJ2-3 | TRBD2 | - | 18 | TRBV5-1 | CASSLGGQREGAWDTQYF | TGCGCCAGCAGTCTGGGGGGTCAGCGGGAGGGCGCATGGGATACGCAGTATTTT
TRBJ2-7 | - | - | 14 | TRBV5-4 | CASSLGTDTYEQYF | TGTGCCAGCAGCTTGGGGACTGATACCTACGAGCAGTACTTC
TRBJ2-3 | - | - | 16 | TRBV9 | CASSVDPGQNTDTQYF | TGTGCCAGCAGCGTCGACCCAGGACAGAACACAGATACGCAGTATTTT
TRBJ2-1 | TRBD2 | - | 15 | TRBV19 | CASSTGGGSTGEQFF | TGTGCCAGTAGTACGGGGGGAGGGTCCACGGGTGAGCAGTTCTTC
TRBJ2-1 | TRBD1 | - | 15 | TRBV18 | CASSLPRTGGNEQFF | TGTGCCAGCTCCCTGCCCAGGACAGGGGGGAATGAGCAGTTCTTC
TRBJ2-7 | TRBD1 | many | 19 | TRBV18 | CASSPLSTADRPSSYEQYF | TGTGCCAGCTCACCCCTCTCGACTGCGGACAGGCCGAGCTCCTACGAGCAGTACTTC
TRBJ2-7 | TRBD2 | few | 16 | TRBV13 | CASSLGGTGSSYEQYF | TGTGCCAGCAGCCTGGGAGGGACGGGGAGCTCCTACGAGCAGTACTTC
TRBJ1-6 | - | few | 14 | TRBV2 | CASSGQGGGSPLHF | TGTGCCAGCAGTGGACAAGGGGGTGGGTCACCCCTCCACTTT
TRBJ2-7 | - | - | 14 | TRBV6-6 | CASSYQGSAYEQYF | TGTGCCAGCAGTTATCAGGGCAGCGCTTACGAGCAGTACTTC
TRBJ1-5 | - | - | 16 | TRBV7-2 | CASSLNRGNSNQPQHF | TGTGCCAGCAGCTTAAATAGGGGGAATAGCAATCAGCCCCAGCATTTT
TRBJ1-5 | TRBD1 | once | 17 | TRBV7-8 | CASSLGAGGRHNQPQHF | TGTGCCAGCAGCTTAGGGGCAGGGGGTCGACACAATCAGCCCCAGCATTTT
TRBJ2-2 | TRBD2 | - | 15 | TRBV27 | CASSFGLAWAGELFF | TGTGCCAGCAGTTTCGGACTAGCATGGGCCGGGGAGCTGTTTTTT
TRBJ2-3 | - | once | 16 | TRBV5-4 | CASSLGGSLSTDTQYF | TGTGCCAGCAGCTTGGGAGGTAGCCTCAGCACAGATACGCAGTATTTT